The 15 T cell receptor beta chains reported below all come from one sample, sequenced in a study of cytomegalovirus exposure and HLA in healthy donors (dated by TCRdb to 2017 to 2019). The library came from the immunoSEQ multiplex PCR assay. For the multiplex PCR, a mixture combining 60 forward primers for TCR Vbeta segments and 13 reverse primers for TCR Jbeta segments was used. TCRdb holds this immuneACCESS table with in-frame rearrangements only. Some clones are missing; in checked studies, unresolved V genes explain under half, and the rest has no known cause. The sample table includes about 110,000 clones. 3% to 4.5% of the sample comes from the top ten. Sample: PBMCs. These receptors were taken from a man between 18 and 29 years old in good health and CMV-seronegative.

The CDR3 region has the DNA TGCAGCGTTGAAAGGAGGGCAGGGCCCTTTTTGGGCTACACCTTC. It yields the protein CSVERRAGPFLGYTF. The chain employs TRBV29-1 and TRBJ1-2; tentative D call: TRBD1 (5 bases). Germline CDR1 and CDR2: SQVTM and ANQGSEA. Trimming left V 2 bases short and J 8 bases short, with 21 bases between. The CDR3 has 15 residues.

The chain links TRBV10-3 to TRBJ2-1; 12 nucleotides line up with TRBD2. CDR3 length: 13 amino acids. V was pared by 10 bases and J by 7 bases, with 5 bases of the junction left unmatched. The V gene's germline CDR1 is ENHRY and CDR2 SYGVKD. CDR3 loop: CATLLAGGNEQFF. In DNA form, the CDR3 reads TGTGCCACCTTACTAGCGGGGGGAAATGAGCAGTTCTTC.

V usage is TRBV7-2 and J usage is TRBJ2-1; TRBD2 aligns across 13 bases. The length of the CDR3 is 17 residues. CDR1 SGHTA and CDR2 FQGNSA come from the germline V gene. CDR3 nucleotide sequence: TGTTTCAGGACTAGCGGGAGACTTGATGGCTCCTACAATGAGCAGTTCTTC. Residues: CFRTSGRLDGSYNEQFF.

The genes are TRBV6-5 and TRBJ2-7; D perhaps matches TRBD2 (5 bases). The germline gives CDR1 MNHEY, CDR2 SVGAGI. The germline V and J ends were trimmed by 4 bases and 5 bases, with 15 bases remaining between them. The CDR3 extends over 14 amino acids. The CDR3 sequence: CASSSRGHIDEQYF. The CDR3 bases are TGTGCCAGCAGTTCACGCGGGCATATCGACGAGCAGTACTTC.

This chain links TRBV18 with TRBJ2-7; D is ambiguous. V gave up 0 bases and J gave up 2 bases, with 5 bases separating them. The length of the CDR3 is 13 residues. Germline V gene sequence: CDR1 KGHSH, CDR2 LQKENI. In DNA, the CDR3 is TGTGCCAGCTCACCACCATTCGCCTACGAGCAGTACTTC. It yields the protein CASSPPFAYEQYF. The full variable domain, its missing parts supplied by reference TRBV18 and TRBJ2-7, is NAGVMQNPRHLVRRRGQEARLRCSPMKGHSHVYWYRQLPEEGLKFMVYLQKENIIDESGMPKERFSAEFPKEGPSILRIQQVVRGDSAAYFCASSPPFAYEQYFGPGTRLTVT.

The CDR3 DNA reads TGTGCCAGCAGCTCCATAAATAGCGGACGCTACGAGCAGTACTTC. This gives the protein CASSSINSGRYEQYF. J is TRBJ2-7 and V is TRBV7-2; tentative D call: TRBD2 (6 bases). Germline CDR1 is SGHTA and CDR2 is FQGNSA. V gave up 4 bases and J gave up 3 bases, with 16 bases separating them. CDR3 length: 15 residues.

The chain uses TRBV5-6 and TRBJ2-4; D not resolved. CDR1 and CDR2 (germline): SGHDT, YYEEEE. Trimming removed 6 bases at V and 3 bases at J, with 10 bases between. This CDR3 is built from 13 residues. The CDR3 sequence: CASNSAGKNIQYF. CDR3 nucleotide sequence: TGTGCCAGCAACTCCGCCGGCAAAAACATTCAGTACTTC.

The J gene is TRBJ2-7, the V gene TRBV5-1; TRBD2 matches at 8 bases. The CDR3 is 15 amino acids. V was pared by 6 bases and J by 0 bases, with 8 bases of the junction left unmatched. The germline V gene encodes CDR1 SGHRS and CDR2 YFSETQ. The CDR3 protein is CASNMRAGDSYEQYF. As DNA, the CDR3 is TGCGCCAGCAATATGAGAGCGGGGGACTCCTACGAGCAGTACTTC.

The chain recombines TRBV4-1 with TRBJ2-7, with TRBD1 matching 7 bases. The CDR3 sequence is 15 residues long. V shed 3 bases, J shed 6 bases, and the junction held 11 bases outside the gene matches. CDR1 and CDR2 (germline): MGHRA, YSYEKL. The CDR3: CASSHTTGRTGEQYF. CDR3 coding DNA: TGCGCCAGCAGCCATACGACAGGGCGAACGGGCGAGCAGTACTTC.

J is TRBJ2-5 and V is TRBV2, with 10 positions matching TRBD1. Germline lookup yields CDR1 SNHLY and CDR2 FYNNEI. Trimming removed 4 bases from V and 5 bases from J; junction bases left unmatched: 10. The CDR3 is 16 amino acids. CDR3 loop: CASSGDRGQGRETQYF. The CDR3 nucleotides read TGTGCCAGCAGTGGGGACAGGGGACAAGGTCGGGAGACCCAGTACTTC.

The chain uses TRBV5-1 and TRBJ1-1; 9 bases are a match to TRBD1. The germline V gene encodes CDR1 SGHRS and CDR2 YFSETQ. The CDR3 totals 15 residues. Losses at the gene ends were 0 bases for V and 6 bases for J; bases not matched to a gene: 6. CDR3 in amino acids: CASSLGTQGAPEAFF. DNA of the CDR3: TGCGCCAGCAGCTTGGGAACACAGGGGGCCCCTGAAGCTTTCTTT.

The V and J genes are TRBV11-3 and TRBJ2-2, with TRBD2 identical over 9 bases. The V gene's germline CDR1 is SGHNT and CDR2 YENEEA. The CDR3 covers 19 residues. V shed 4 bases, J shed 4 bases, and the junction held 16 bases outside the gene matches. CDR3 sequence: CASSSRTRSGSLSTGELFF. The CDR3 nucleotides are TGTGCCAGCAGCTCCCGGACTCGTAGCGGGAGTCTTTCCACCGGGGAGCTGTTTTTT.

The chain joins TRBV6-1 to TRBJ1-2, with a possible D match to TRBD1 (5 bases). The germline V and J ends were trimmed by 8 bases and 7 bases, with 20 bases remaining between them. The germline V gene has CDR1 MNHNS and CDR2 SASEGT. The CDR3 runs 14 residues. CDR3 in DNA: TGTGCCAGCTGCCCGGACGAGGGACTCGGTGGCTACACCTTC. Translating gives CASCPDEGLGGYTF.

V gene TRBV25-1 combines with J gene TRBJ2-1, with 9 nucleotides matching TRBD2. With 2 bases clipped from V and 1 base from J, the junction kept 3 bases outside the gene matches. Germline V gene data show CDR1 as MGHDK and CDR2 as SYGVNS. The CDR3 covers 16 residues. CDR3 sequence (DNA): TGTGCCAGCAGTGAAAGCGCGGGGGGGTCCTACAATGAGCAGTTCTTC. Protein product: CASSESAGGSYNEQFF.

The V gene is TRBV4-2, the J gene TRBJ2-2; 12 bases map to TRBD2. Germline CDR1 is LGHNA and CDR2 is YNFKEQ. The CDR3 contains 14 residues. V trimming: 8 bases; J trimming: 5 bases; junction bases outside the gene matches: 3. The CDR3 coding sequence is TGTGCCAGCTGTCTAGCGGGAGGGACCGGGGAGCTGTTTTTT. Translation: CASCLAGGTGELFF.